The rows below give T cell receptor beta chains drawn from one sample of a study of blood T cell repertoires in COVID-19. Clones were read by immunoSEQ multiplex PCR, and TCRdb kept only the in-frame ones, dropping some. The data contain around 220,000 clones, 80% to 85% of them seen just once; the ten biggest clones take up roughly 8.2%. The sequenced sample consisted of peripheral blood. These receptors all come from a woman older than 75 with COVID-19, enrolled during active disease. The CDR3 runs from the conserved cysteine through the conserved F or W. D genes are given only for firm matches.

V gene	J gene	CDR3 length	D gene	CDR3 protein	CDR3 DNA
TRBV10-3	TRBJ2-7	12	TRBD1	CAIRQGAYEQYF	TGTGCCATCAGACAGGGGGCCTACGAGCAGTACTTC
TRBV12-3/TRBV12-4	TRBJ1-1	12	-	CASSPNRAEAFF	TGTGCCAGCAGCCCTAACAGGGCTGAAGCTTTCTTT
TRBV7-3	TRBJ1-6	13	-	CASSSQGNSPLHF	TGTGCCAGCAGCTCACAGGGTAATTCACCCCTCCACTTT
TRBV6-1	TRBJ1-2	16	TRBD1	CASSGGQGAANYGYTF	TGTGCCAGCAGTGGGGGACAGGGGGCGGCGAACTATGGCTACACCTTC
TRBV9	TRBJ1-1	14	-	CASSVLDRNTEAFF	TGTGCCAGCAGCGTCCTAGACAGGAACACTGAAGCTTTCTTT
TRBV5-5	TRBJ1-2	16	-	CASTPDGWEGPHGYTF	TGTGCCAGCACCCCAGACGGGTGGGAGGGACCCCACGGCTACACCTTC
TRBV29-1	TRBJ1-1	14	TRBD1	CSVAYRGKNTEAFF	TGCAGCGTCGCTTACAGGGGTAAGAACACTGAAGCTTTCTTT
TRBV9	TRBJ1-6	15	-	CASSVDDGGNSPLHF	TGTGCCAGCAGCGTAGACGACGGAGGAAATTCACCCCTCCACTTT
TRBV7-2	TRBJ1-5	14	-	CASSLSQGKQPQHF	TGTGCCAGCAGCTTAAGTCAGGGAAAGCAGCCCCAGCATTTT
TRBV12-3/TRBV12-4	TRBJ1-2	13	-	CASIITGSYGYTF	TGTGCCAGCATTATTACAGGGAGCTATGGCTACACCTTC
TRBV4-2	TRBJ1-2	14	-	CASSPLRRRDGYTF	TGTGCCAGCAGCCCGCTTAGGAGGCGGGACGGCTACACCTTC
TRBV18	TRBJ1-2	14	TRBD1	CASSPDREARGYTF	TGTGCCAGCTCACCGGACAGGGAAGCTCGGGGCTACACCTTC
TRBV6-1	TRBJ1-6	15	-	CASSEARGNNSPLHF	TGTGCCAGCAGTGAAGCGCGGGGTAATAATTCACCCCTCCACTTT
TRBV9	TRBJ1-4	14	-	CASSLGGGSEKLFF	TGTGCCAGCAGCTTAGGGGGAGGAAGTGAAAAACTGTTTTTT